The clone carrying this T cell receptor (beta chain) has just one count. The data belong to a study of blood T cell repertoires in COVID-19. Background on the study: From the United States, Italy and Spain came samples of acute and convalescent COVID-19. PBMCs, B-cell-depleted T cells, or T cells were the source of the cDNA or gDNA that made up the material.

The V gene's germline CDR1 is SNHLY and CDR2 FYNNEI. This CDR3 comprises 14 residues. Trimming pared 4 bases from V and 3 bases from J, leaving 12 bases between. Original analysis: It was from reference gene primer amplification that nucleated cell counts were estimated. Assay: immunoSEQ multiplex PCR; the TCRdb copy retains only in-frame clones and omits some. V and J calls and clone size are copied from that table; D and trimming were computed from the DNA. Of roughly 240,000 clones listed, 75% to 90% are singletons. The chain joins TRBV2 to TRBJ1-1, with D perhaps matching TRBD1 (5 bases). Material for sequencing was peripheral blood. The receptor comes from a man between 60 and 75 years old who had recovered from COVID-19. CDR3 bases: TGTGCCAGCAGTGTTGACGGGGGGGACACTGAAGCTTTCTTT. Translated: CASSVDGGDTEAFF. The full variable domain, with the rest looked up from reference TRBV2 and TRBJ1-1, is EPEVTQTPSHQVTQMGQEVILRCVPISNHLYFYWYRQILGQKVEFLVSFYNNEISEKSEIFDDQFSVERPDGSNFTLKIRSTKLEDSAMYFCASSVDGGDTEAFFGQGTRLTVV.